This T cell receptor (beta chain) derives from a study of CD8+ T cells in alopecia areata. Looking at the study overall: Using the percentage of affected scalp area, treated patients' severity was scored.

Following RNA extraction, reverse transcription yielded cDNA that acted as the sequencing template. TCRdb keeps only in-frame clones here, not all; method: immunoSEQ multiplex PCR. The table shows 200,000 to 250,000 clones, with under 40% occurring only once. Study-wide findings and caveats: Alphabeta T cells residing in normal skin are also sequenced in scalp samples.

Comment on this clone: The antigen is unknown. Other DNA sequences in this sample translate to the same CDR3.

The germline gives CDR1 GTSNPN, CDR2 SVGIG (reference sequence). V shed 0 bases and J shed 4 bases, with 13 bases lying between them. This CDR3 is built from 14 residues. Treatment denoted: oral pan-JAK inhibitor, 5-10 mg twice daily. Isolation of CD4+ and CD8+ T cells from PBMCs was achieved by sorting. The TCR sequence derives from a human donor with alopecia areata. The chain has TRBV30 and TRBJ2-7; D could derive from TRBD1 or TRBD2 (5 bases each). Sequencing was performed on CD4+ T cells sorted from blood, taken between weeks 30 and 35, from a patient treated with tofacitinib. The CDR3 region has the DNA TGTGCCTGGAGTGTACCGGGACCCCCTTACGAGCAGTACTTC. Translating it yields CAWSVPGPPYEQYF.